These 32 T cell receptor beta chains originate from one sample sequenced in a study of cytomegalovirus exposure and HLA in healthy donors. The PCR was carried out with 60 Vbeta primers and 13 Jbeta primers. Libraries were prepared by immunoSEQ multiplex PCR; TCRdb keeps only in-frame clonotypes and omits some of them. The sample has tens of thousands of clones; approximately 72% are singletons. What was sequenced was PBMCs. Receptor source: a woman aged 40 to 55 in good health and CMV-seropositive.

The chain joins TRBV7-2 to TRBJ1-3, with unresolved D. The ends were cut back, 5 bases at V and 0 bases at J, with 17 bases in the middle. The CDR3 runs to 17 residues. Germline CDR1 is SGHTA and CDR2 is FQGNSA. CDR3 region: CASSQSPGAFSGNTIYF. In nucleotides, the CDR3 is TGTGCCAGCAGCCAAAGCCCGGGAGCCTTCTCTGGAAACACCATATATTTT.

The rearrangement links TRBV5-1 to TRBJ2-5, with 7 bases matching TRBD2. The J call may be incorrect, as the DNA end agrees better with TRBJ2-7. The length of the CDR3 is 15 residues. From germline, CDR1 is SGHRS and CDR2 YFSETQ. CDR3 sequence: CASSLGGTIPSEQYF. The CDR3 DNA sequence: TGCGCCAGCAGCTTGGGTGGGACTATCCCTTCCGAGCAGTACTTC.

The genes are TRBV9 and TRBJ1-2, with D tentatively TRBD1 (6 bases). The CDR3 has 15 amino acids. Germline CDR1 and CDR2: SGDLS and YYNGEE. The V end lost 3 bases, the J end lost 0 bases, and 12 bases lay between the germline ends. CDR3 amino acids: CASSGRGAANYGYTF. CDR3 in DNA: TGTGCCAGCAGCGGCAGGGGTGCAGCTAACTATGGCTACACCTTC.

The V call is TRBV5-1, the J call TRBJ2-2; TRBD1 is a possible D gene (6 bases). Germline-derived CDR1 and CDR2 are SGHRS and YFSETQ. V was shortened by 4 bases and J by 0 bases, with 13 bases between the two germline ends. The CDR3 totals 16 residues. Written as DNA, the CDR3 is TGCGCCAGCAGCACATCCGGGACATCGAACACCGGGGAGCTGTTTTTT. Its protein is CASSTSGTSNTGELFF.

In its sample, this clone was seen a few times. CDR3 in amino acids: CASSGSGGPFTDTQYF. The CDR3, as DNA: TGTGCCAGCAGCGGGAGCGGGGGCCCCTTCACAGATACGCAGTATTTT. The chain is built from TRBV5-5 and TRBJ2-3; TRBD2 matches 8 bases. The germline gives CDR1 SGHKS, CDR2 YYEKEE (reference sequence). Unmatched junction bases numbered 9, after V lost 4 bases and J lost 2 bases. The CDR3 runs 16 residues.

V usage is TRBV7-2 and J usage is TRBJ2-1; TRBD2 aligns across 10 bases. The germline gives CDR1 SGHTA, CDR2 FQGNSA. After removal of 7 bases from V and 11 bases from J, the junction contained 14 bases not matched to a gene. The CDR3 runs to 15 residues. The DNA for the CDR3 is TGTGCCAGCACCCCAAGCGGGGGGGCCTTAACGAAGCAGTTCTTC. This encodes CASTPSGGALTKQFF.

This clone has a single count. The chain combines TRBV30 with TRBJ1-5, with D unclear. CDR3 length: 13 residues. With 4 bases removed from V and 0 bases from J, the gap between germline ends came to 7 bases. Germline V gene lookup returns CDR1 GTSNPN and CDR2 SVGIG (reference sequence). CDR3 nucleotide sequence: TGTGCCTGGACAGAAGATAGCAATCAGCCCCAGCATTTT. Amino acid sequence: CAWTEDSNQPQHF. Using reference TRBV30 and TRBJ1-5 for the parts outside the CDR3, the full variable domain is SQTIHQWPATLVQPVGSPLSLECTVEGTSNPNLYWYRQAAGRGLQLLFYSVGIGQISSEVPQNLSASRPQDRQFILSSKKLLLSDSGFYLCAWTEDSNQPQHFGDGTRLSIL.

This chain connects TRBV30 to TRBJ2-3; 8 positions agree with TRBD2. V lost 4 bases and J lost 2; bases outside the gene matches: 5. CDR3 size: 14 residues. From germline, CDR1 is GTSNPN and CDR2 SVGIG (reference sequence). CDR3 amino acids: CAWMGGGYTDTQYF. The CDR3 DNA sequence: TGTGCCTGGATGGGCGGGGGGTACACAGATACGCAGTATTTT.

This clone was seen only a few times. V is TRBV5-1 and J is TRBJ2-3; TRBD2 matches 8 bases. With V trimmed by 0 bases and J by 5 bases, 8 bases remained unmatched. The V gene's germline CDR1 is SGHRS and CDR2 YFSETQ. CDR3 length equals 16 residues. The CDR3 nucleotides read TGCGCCAGCAGCTTGGACGGCGGGGGGCCGGGAGATACGCAGTATTTT. It is translated as CASSLDGGGPGDTQYF.

This clone was seen only a few times. This chain uses TRBV7-2 with TRBJ1-3, with D perhaps matching TRBD1 (5 bases). Per germline, CDR1 SGHTA and CDR2 FQGNSA. The CDR3 sequence is 15 residues long. V was cut by 3 bases and J by 4 bases, with 13 bases left in between. CDR3 coding DNA: TGTGCCAGCAGCTTGGGAGGGGCAGGAGGAAACACCATATATTTT. Its translation is CASSLGGAGGNTIYF.

The rearrangement uses TRBV6-1 and TRBJ2-7; TRBD1 agrees at 9 bases. V trimming: 5 bases; J trimming: 5 bases; junction bases outside the gene matches: 10. The CDR3 covers 15 residues. Germline V gives CDR1 MNHNS, CDR2 SASEGT. CDR3 in DNA: TGTGCCAGCAGTAGTTCACAGGGGGCTATCAACGAGCAGTACTTC. Translating it yields CASSSSQGAINEQYF.

This chain uses TRBV7-2 with TRBJ1-4; TRBD1 matches at 9 bases. J was trimmed by 12 bases and V by 4 bases; bases with no gene match: 12. Looked up from germline, CDR1 is SGHTA and CDR2 is FQGNSA. This CDR3 spans 15 amino acids. The CDR3 region is CASSSTDRGLGELFF. CDR3 DNA: TGTGCCAGCAGCTCAACGGACAGGGGTTTAGGGGAACTGTTTTTT.

The chain recombines TRBV5-1 with TRBJ2-7; 7 bases line up with TRBD1. The trim removed 5 bases at V and 7 bases at J, leaving 9 bases unmatched. Germline-derived CDR1 and CDR2 are SGHRS and YFSETQ. CDR3 length equals 13 residues. CDR3 sequence (DNA): TGCGCCAGCAGTCCATGGACAGGTCAGGAGCAGTACTTC. Translation: CASSPWTGQEQYF.

This clone occurred once. The V call is TRBV2, the J call TRBJ1-6; TRBD1 matches at 8 bases. Germline lookup yields CDR1 SNHLY and CDR2 FYNNEI. V lost 6 bases, J lost 6 bases, and 7 bases stayed unmatched. The CDR3 sequence is 15 residues long. This CDR3 reads CASRGQGGRNSPLHF. CDR3 DNA sequence: TGTGCCAGCAGAGGACAGGGCGGGCGTAATTCACCCCTCCACTTT.

This clone was detected once. The rearrangement joins TRBV28 to TRBJ2-2; 9 bases fit TRBD2. Per the germline V gene, CDR1 is MDHEN and CDR2 is SYDVKM. This CDR3 comprises 15 residues. With 5 bases clipped from V and 4 bases from J, the junction kept 5 bases outside the gene matches. For the CDR3, the DNA is TGTGCCAGCAGTCGTAGGACTAGCGTCACCGGGGAGCTGTTTTTT. It codes for CASSRRTSVTGELFF.

The CDR3 reads CASSERGGASNQPQHF. CDR3 DNA sequence: TGTGCCAGCAGTGAACGAGGGGGGGCTAGCAATCAGCCCCAGCATTTT. The gene calls are TRBV6-1 and TRBJ1-5; a possible D gene is TRBD1 (6 bases). The V end lost 2 bases, the J end lost 0 bases, and 11 bases lay between the germline ends. Germline V gives CDR1 MNHNS, CDR2 SASEGT. The CDR3 sequence is 16 residues long.

V and J are TRBV5-4 and TRBJ2-7; maybe TRBD2 (6 bases). This CDR3 contains 15 residues. Trimming removed 3 bases from V and 3 bases from J, with 16 bases in between. From germline, CDR1 is SGHNT and CDR2 YYREEE (reference sequence). The CDR3 nucleotides are TGTGCCAGCAGCTCCCCCGATGGGGGGTTCTACGAGCAGTACTTC. This sequence encodes CASSSPDGGFYEQYF.

This clone was detected only a few times. This chain links TRBV6-1 with TRBJ2-1, with a tentative D call TRBD1 (6 bases). Germline V CDR1 and CDR2: MNHNS, SASEGT. The CDR3 has 14 residues. Trimming took off 5 bases at V and 3 bases at J, with 11 bases between the two ends. The CDR3 protein is CASSTGQDYNEQFF. The CDR3, as DNA: TGTGCCAGCAGTACGGGACAAGACTACAATGAGCAGTTCTTC.

This chain connects TRBV11-2 to TRBJ2-5; 9 bases line up with TRBD1. The CDR3 consists of 15 residues. Germline CDR1 is SGHAT and CDR2 is FQNNGV. J lost 5 bases, V lost 5 bases, and 9 bases had no gene match. The CDR3 DNA sequence: TGTGCCAGCAGCCAACGACAGGGGGTAGTGGAGACCCAGTACTTC. It encodes CASSQRQGVVETQYF.

This chain joins TRBV2 and TRBJ1-5; D possibly corresponds to TRBD1 (5 bases). V lost 1 base, J lost 9 bases, and 16 bases lay in between. There are 15 residues in the CDR3. Germline values: CDR1 SNHLY, CDR2 FYNNEI. The CDR3 nucleotides are TGTGCCAGCAGTGAAGGTGTAGGGGATTGGCGGCCCCAGCATTTT. It specifies CASSEGVGDWRPQHF.

The genes are TRBV5-1 and TRBJ2-5; 9 bases line up with TRBD1. V lost 7 bases and J lost 4; bases outside the gene matches: 8. CDR3 length: 14 amino acids. Germline CDR1 SGHRS, CDR2 YFSETQ. The CDR3 DNA follows: TGCGCCAGCGATAGGGGACAGGGATCAGAGACCCAGTACTTC. Amino acid sequence: CASDRGQGSETQYF.

J is TRBJ2-7 and V is TRBV27, with TRBD2 matching over 8 bases. V lost 0 bases, J lost 3 bases, and 7 bases stayed unmatched. The CDR3 consists of 16 residues. Germline CDR1 and CDR2: MNHEY and SMNVEV (reference sequence). This CDR3 is CASSLSGGGGFYEQYF. CDR3 DNA sequence: TGTGCCAGCAGTTTATCTGGTGGCGGGGGGTTCTACGAGCAGTACTTC.

This clone has only a few counts. The rearrangement joins TRBV29-1 to TRBJ2-5, with D maybe TRBD2 (6 bases). V shed 5 bases and J shed 4 bases, with 8 bases lying between them. CDR3 length: 11 residues. Germline V gives CDR1 SQVTM, CDR2 ANQGSEA. The chain's CDR3 is CSVWRGETQYF. The CDR3 region has the DNA TGCAGCGTTTGGAGGGGAGAGACCCAGTACTTC.

This sequence joins TRBV27 and TRBJ2-1, with D possibly TRBD2 on 6 matching bases. Trimming took 4 bases from V and 8 from J, leaving 12 bases between them. Germline loops: CDR1 MNHEY, CDR2 SMNVEV (reference sequence). The CDR3 has 13 residues. This chain's CDR3 is CASSSDYGDEQFF. The DNA for the CDR3 is TGTGCCAGCAGTTCGGACTATGGGGATGAGCAGTTCTTC.

The chain has TRBV5-1 and TRBJ2-7; a possible D gene is TRBD2 (7 bases). CDR3 length: 15 residues. CDR1 SGHRS and CDR2 YFSETQ come from the germline V gene. The V and J ends lost 0 bases and 2 bases respectively, with 12 bases between them. The CDR3 region has the DNA TGCGCCAGCAGCTTGGCGGGGGGCAGGACCTACGAGCAGTACTTC. Amino acids: CASSLAGGRTYEQYF.

The chain uses TRBV9 and TRBJ2-5; TRBD2 agrees at 9 bases. The germline V gene encodes CDR1 SGDLS and CDR2 YYNGEE. The CDR3 sequence is 17 residues long. Trimming cost V 0 bases and J 2 bases; bases outside gene matches: 8. As DNA, the CDR3 is TGTGCCAGCAGCGTAGGTGCTAGCGGGACTCCACAAGAGACCCAGTACTTC. Protein product: CASSVGASGTPQETQYF.

CDR3 loop: CASGDGGCEETQYF. The CDR3 coding sequence is TGTGCCAGCGGAGATGGGGGGTGCGAGGAGACCCAGTACTTC. The V and J genes are TRBV21-1 and TRBJ2-5; the listed D gene, TRBD2, was not tested against the DNA. TRBV21-1 is deemed a pseudogene. The CDR3 totals 14 residues.

This chain uses TRBV15 with TRBJ1-3; no clear D gene. CDR3 length equals 14 residues. The V gene lost 4 bases and the J gene lost 8 bases, with 15 bases spanning the gap. The germline gives CDR1 LNHNV, CDR2 YYDKDF (reference sequence). The CDR3 sequence is CATSTSYKADTIYF. The CDR3 DNA sequence: TGTGCCACCAGCACATCTTACAAGGCGGACACCATATATTTT.

This sequence joins TRBV7-2 and TRBJ1-2, with 9 bases identical to TRBD1. V was clipped by 0 bases and J by 5 bases; unmatched bases: 1. Germline V gene data show CDR1 as SGHTA and CDR2 as FQGNSA. The CDR3 contains 14 residues. DNA for the CDR3: TGTGCCAGCAGCTTAGCCGGGACAGGGTATGGCTACACCTTC. Its protein product is CASSLAGTGYGYTF.

The chain combines TRBV27 with TRBJ1-4; 8 nucleotides align to TRBD1. Unmatched junction bases numbered 12, after V lost 1 base and J lost 8 bases. The length of the CDR3 is 17 residues. Germline V CDR1 and CDR2: MNHEY, SMNVEV (reference sequence). CDR3: CASSLLAGGAVNEKLFF. The CDR3 bases are TGTGCCAGCAGTTTATTGGCAGGGGGCGCGGTAAACGAAAAACTGTTTTTT.

This chain uses TRBV19 with TRBJ2-5; 7 bases are shared with TRBD2. From germline, CDR1 is LNHDA and CDR2 SQIVND (reference sequence). The length of the CDR3 is 14 residues. V shed 4 bases and J 5 bases; nucleotides not matched to a gene: 7. Here the CDR3 reads CASSTWGGVETQYF. The CDR3 DNA sequence: TGTGCCAGTAGTACATGGGGGGGGGTCGAGACCCAGTACTTC.

CDR3 region: CASSQTGTSGGLSTDTQYF. As DNA, the CDR3 is TGTGCCAGCAGCCAAACGGGGACTAGCGGGGGGCTCTCCACAGATACGCAGTATTTT. This chain connects TRBV7-3 to TRBJ2-3; TRBD2 agrees at 15 bases. After removal of 5 bases from V and 2 bases from J, the junction contained 11 bases not matched to a gene. CDR1 and CDR2 (germline): SGHTA, FQGTGA. CDR3 size: 19 residues.